Reported below is one T cell receptor (beta chain). The sample originates from a study of T cells after somatic rescue of genetic block. Sequencing used immunoSEQ multiplex PCR; TCRdb keeps in-frame clones, though not all of them. In the table there are 70,000 to 95,000 clones, about 87% of which are singletons. Sequencing used peripheral blood mononuclear cells (PBMCs). This TCR came from a woman younger than 30.

CDR3 protein: CASILTGDNQPQHF. Here the CDR3 DNA reads TGTGCCAGCATCTTGACAGGGGACAATCAGCCCCAGCATTTT. The rearrangement uses TRBV6-6 and TRBJ1-5, with 8 nucleotides matching TRBD1. Unmatched junction bases numbered 5, after V lost 7 bases and J lost 3 bases. Germline V gene data show CDR1 as MNHNY and CDR2 as SVGAGI (reference sequence). The CDR3 is 14 amino acids.